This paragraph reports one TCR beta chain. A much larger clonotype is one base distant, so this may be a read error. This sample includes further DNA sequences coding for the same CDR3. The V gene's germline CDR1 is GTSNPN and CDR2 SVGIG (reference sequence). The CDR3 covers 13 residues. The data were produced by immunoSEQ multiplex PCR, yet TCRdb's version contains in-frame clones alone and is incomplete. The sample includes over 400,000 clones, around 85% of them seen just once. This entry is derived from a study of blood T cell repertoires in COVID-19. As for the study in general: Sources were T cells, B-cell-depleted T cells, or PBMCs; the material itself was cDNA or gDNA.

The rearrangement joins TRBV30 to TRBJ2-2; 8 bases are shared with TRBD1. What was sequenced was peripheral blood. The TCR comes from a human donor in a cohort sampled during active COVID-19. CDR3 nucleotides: TGTGCCTGGGGACAGGGAAACACTGGGGAGCTGTTTTTT. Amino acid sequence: CAWGQGNTGELFF.